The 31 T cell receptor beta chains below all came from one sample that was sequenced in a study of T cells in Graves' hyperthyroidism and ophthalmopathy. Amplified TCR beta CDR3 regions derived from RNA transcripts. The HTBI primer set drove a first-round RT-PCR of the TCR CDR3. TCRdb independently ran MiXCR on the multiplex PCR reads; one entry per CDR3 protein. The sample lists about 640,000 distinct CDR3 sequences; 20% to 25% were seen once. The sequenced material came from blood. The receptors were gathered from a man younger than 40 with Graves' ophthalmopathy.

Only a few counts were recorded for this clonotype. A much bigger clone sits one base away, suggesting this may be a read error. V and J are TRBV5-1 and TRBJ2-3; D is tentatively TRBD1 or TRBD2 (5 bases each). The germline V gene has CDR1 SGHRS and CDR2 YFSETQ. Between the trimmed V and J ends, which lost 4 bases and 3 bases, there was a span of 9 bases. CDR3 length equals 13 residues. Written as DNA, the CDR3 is TGCGCCAGCAGCATGGGGGTTACAGATACGCAGTATTTT. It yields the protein CASSMGVTDTQYF.

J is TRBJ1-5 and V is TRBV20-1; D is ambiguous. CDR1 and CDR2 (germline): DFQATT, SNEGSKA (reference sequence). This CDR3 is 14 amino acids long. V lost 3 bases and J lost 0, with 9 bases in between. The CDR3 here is CSASRIGSNQPQHF. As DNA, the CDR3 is TGCAGTGCTAGTCGTATAGGTAGCAATCAGCCCCAGCATTTT.

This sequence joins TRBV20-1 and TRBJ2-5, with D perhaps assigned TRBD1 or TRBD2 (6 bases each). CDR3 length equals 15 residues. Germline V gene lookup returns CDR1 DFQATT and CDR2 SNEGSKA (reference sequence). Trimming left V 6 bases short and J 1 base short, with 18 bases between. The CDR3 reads CSALGGVDSQETQYF. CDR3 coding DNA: TGCAGTGCCCTGGGGGGTGTGGACAGCCAAGAGACCCAGTACTTC.

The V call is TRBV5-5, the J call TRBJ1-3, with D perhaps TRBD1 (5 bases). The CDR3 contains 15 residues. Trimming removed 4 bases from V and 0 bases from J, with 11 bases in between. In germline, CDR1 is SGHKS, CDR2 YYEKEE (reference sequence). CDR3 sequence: CASSQRGNSGNTIYF. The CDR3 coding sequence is TGTGCCAGCAGCCAGCGGGGGAACTCTGGAAACACCATATATTTT.

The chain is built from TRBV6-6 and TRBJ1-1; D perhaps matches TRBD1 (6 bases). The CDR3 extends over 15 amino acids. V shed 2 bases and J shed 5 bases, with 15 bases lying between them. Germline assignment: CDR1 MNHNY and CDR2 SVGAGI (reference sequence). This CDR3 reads CASSYAEGGWTEAFF. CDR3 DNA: TGTGCCAGCAGTTACGCTGAGGGGGGCTGGACTGAAGCTTTCTTT.

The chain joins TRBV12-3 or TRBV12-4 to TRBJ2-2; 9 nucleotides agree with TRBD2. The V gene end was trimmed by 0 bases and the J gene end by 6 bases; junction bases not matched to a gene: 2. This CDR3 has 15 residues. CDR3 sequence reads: CASSLASGSSGELFF. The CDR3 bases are TGTGCCAGCAGTTTAGCTAGCGGGAGTTCCGGGGAGCTGTTTTTT.

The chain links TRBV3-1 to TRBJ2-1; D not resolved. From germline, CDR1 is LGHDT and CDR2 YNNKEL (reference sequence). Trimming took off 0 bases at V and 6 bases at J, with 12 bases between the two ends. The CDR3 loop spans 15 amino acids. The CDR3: CASSQDKGVCNEQFF. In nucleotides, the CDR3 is TGTGCCAGCAGCCAAGATAAAGGAGTCTGCAATGAGCAGTTCTTC.

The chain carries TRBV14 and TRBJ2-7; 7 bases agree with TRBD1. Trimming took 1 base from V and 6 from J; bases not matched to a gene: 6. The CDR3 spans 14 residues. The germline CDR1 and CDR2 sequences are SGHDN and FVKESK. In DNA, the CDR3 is TGTGCCAGCAGCCAAGTGCACAGGGGAGCCGAGCAGTACTTC. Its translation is CASSQVHRGAEQYF. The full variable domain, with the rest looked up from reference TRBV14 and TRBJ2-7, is EAGVTQFPSHSVIEKGQTVTLRCDPISGHDNLYWYRRVMGKEIKFLLHFVKESKQDESGMPNNRFLAERTGGTYSTLKVQPAELEDSGVYFCASSQVHRGAEQYFGPGTRLTVT.

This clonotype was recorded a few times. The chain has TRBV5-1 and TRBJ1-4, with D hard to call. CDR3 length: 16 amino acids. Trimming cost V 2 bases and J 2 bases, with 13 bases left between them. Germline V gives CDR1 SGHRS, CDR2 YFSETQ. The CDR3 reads CASSFGPPDTNEKLFF. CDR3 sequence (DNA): TGCGCCAGCAGCTTTGGCCCCCCGGACACTAATGAAAAACTGTTTTTT. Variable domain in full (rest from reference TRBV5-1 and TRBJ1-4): KAGVTQTPRYLIKTRGQQVTLSCSPISGHRSVSWYQQTPGQGLQFLFEYFSETQRNKGNFPGRFSGRQFSNSRSEMNVSTLELGDSALYLCASSFGPPDTNEKLFFGSGTQLSVL.

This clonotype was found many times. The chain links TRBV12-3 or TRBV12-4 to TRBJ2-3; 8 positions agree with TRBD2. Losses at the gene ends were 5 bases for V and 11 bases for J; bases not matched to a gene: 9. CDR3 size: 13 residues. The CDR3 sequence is CASSPRTSWEQYF. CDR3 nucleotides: TGTGCCAGCAGTCCCCGGACTAGCTGGGAGCAGTATTTT.

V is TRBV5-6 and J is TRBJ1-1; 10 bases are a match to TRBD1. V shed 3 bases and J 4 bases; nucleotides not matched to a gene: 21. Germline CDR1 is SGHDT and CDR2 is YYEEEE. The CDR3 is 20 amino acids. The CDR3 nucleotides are TGTGCCAGCAGCTACTTTGCCGGGACAGGGGCTTTGAAGGGGGTCACTGAAGCTTTCTTT. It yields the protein CASSYFAGTGALKGVTEAFF.

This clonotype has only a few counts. CDR3 sequence: CASSENREQYF. Here the CDR3 DNA reads TGTGCCAGCAGTGAAAACAGGGAGCAGTACTTC. The chain recombines TRBV6-1 with TRBJ2-7, with D possibly being TRBD1 (5 bases). In germline, CDR1 is MNHNS, CDR2 SASEGT. V lost 2 bases to trimming and J lost 7 bases, with 6 bases between them. The CDR3 sequence is 11 residues long.

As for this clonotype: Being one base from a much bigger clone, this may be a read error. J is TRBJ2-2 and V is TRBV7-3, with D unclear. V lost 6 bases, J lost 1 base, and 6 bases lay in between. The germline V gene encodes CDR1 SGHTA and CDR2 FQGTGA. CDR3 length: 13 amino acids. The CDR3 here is CASSHKNTGELFF. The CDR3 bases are TGTGCCAGCAGTCACAAGAACACCGGGGAGCTGTTTTTT.

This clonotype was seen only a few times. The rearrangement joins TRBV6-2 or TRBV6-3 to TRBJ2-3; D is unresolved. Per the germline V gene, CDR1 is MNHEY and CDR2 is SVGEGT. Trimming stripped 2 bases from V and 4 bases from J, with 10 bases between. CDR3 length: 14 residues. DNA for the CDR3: TGTGCCAGCAGTTACAGTAGTAGAGCAGATACGCAGTATTTT. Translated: CASSYSSRADTQYF.

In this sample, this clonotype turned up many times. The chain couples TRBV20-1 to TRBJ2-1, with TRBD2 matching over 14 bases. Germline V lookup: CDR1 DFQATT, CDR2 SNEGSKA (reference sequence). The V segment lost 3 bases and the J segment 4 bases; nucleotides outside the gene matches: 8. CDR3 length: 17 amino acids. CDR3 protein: CSARTSGRATTYNEQFF. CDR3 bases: TGCAGTGCTAGGACTAGCGGGAGGGCCACGACGTACAATGAGCAGTTCTTC.

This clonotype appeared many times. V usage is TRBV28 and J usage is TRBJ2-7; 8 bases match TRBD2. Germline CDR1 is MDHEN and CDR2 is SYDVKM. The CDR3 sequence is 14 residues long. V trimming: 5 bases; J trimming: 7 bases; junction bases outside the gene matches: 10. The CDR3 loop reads CASSAGGTRREQYF. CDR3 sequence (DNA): TGTGCCAGCAGTGCGGGGGGAACGCGTCGGGAGCAGTACTTC.

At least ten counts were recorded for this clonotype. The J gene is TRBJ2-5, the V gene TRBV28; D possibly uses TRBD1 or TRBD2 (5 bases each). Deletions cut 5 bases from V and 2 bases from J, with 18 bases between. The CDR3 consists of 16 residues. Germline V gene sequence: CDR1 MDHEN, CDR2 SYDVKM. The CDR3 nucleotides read TGTGCCAGCAGTCCACTTGTGGGGACGGGTCAAGAGACCCAGTACTTC. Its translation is CASSPLVGTGQETQYF.

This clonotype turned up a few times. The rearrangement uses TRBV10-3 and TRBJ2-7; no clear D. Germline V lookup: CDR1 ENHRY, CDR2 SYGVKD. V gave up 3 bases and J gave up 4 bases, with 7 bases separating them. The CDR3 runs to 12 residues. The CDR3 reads CAISDKVYEQYF. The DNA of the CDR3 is TGTGCCATCAGTGATAAGGTTTACGAGCAGTACTTC.

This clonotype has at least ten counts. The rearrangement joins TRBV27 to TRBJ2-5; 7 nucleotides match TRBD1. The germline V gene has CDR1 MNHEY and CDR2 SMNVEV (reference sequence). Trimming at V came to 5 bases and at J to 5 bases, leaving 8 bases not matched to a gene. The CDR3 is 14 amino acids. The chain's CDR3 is CASSPQGFHETQYF. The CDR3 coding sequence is TGTGCCAGCAGTCCACAGGGGTTTCATGAGACCCAGTACTTC.

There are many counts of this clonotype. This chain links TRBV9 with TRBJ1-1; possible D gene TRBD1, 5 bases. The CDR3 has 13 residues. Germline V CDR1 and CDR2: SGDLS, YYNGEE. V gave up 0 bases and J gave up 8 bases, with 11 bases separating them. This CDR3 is CASSVATGQEAFF. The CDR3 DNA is TGTGCCAGCAGCGTAGCAACAGGACAAGAAGCTTTCTTT.

The CDR3 sequence: CASSQEPLSDANNEQFF. DNA for the CDR3: TGCGCCAGCAGCCAAGAACCCCTTTCGGACGCCAACAATGAGCAGTTCTTC. The rearrangement uses TRBV4-1 and TRBJ2-1; D is undetermined. V lost 0 bases to trimming and J lost 5 bases, with 17 bases between them. The CDR3 covers 17 residues. Germline values: CDR1 MGHRA, CDR2 YSYEKL.

CDR3 residues: CASSQEGRTGGNTIYF. CDR3 in DNA: TGTGCCAGCAGCCAAGAGGGGAGGACAGGGGGAAACACCATATATTTT. This chain uses TRBV4-2 with TRBJ1-3; 8 bases line up with TRBD1. V lost 0 bases, J lost 4 bases, and 5 bases stayed unmatched. This CDR3 is 16 amino acids long. From germline, CDR1 is LGHNA and CDR2 YNFKEQ.

Here the CDR3 DNA reads TGTGCCAGTAGTGTAGCGGGGGGGTACAATGAGCAGTTCTTC. Translation gives CASSVAGGYNEQFF. This sequence joins TRBV19 and TRBJ2-1, with 11 bases fitting TRBD2. With 5 bases clipped from V and 4 bases from J, the junction kept 1 base outside the gene matches. Germline loops: CDR1 LNHDA, CDR2 SQIVND (reference sequence). This CDR3 has 14 amino acids.

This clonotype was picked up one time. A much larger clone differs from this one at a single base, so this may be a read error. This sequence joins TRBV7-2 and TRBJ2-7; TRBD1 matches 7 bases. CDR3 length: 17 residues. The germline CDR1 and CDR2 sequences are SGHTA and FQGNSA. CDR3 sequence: CASSLVQGNRGESERYF. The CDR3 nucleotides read TGTGCCAGCAGCTTAGTACAGGGAAACAGGGGAGAATCCGAGCGGTACTTC.

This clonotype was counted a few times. CDR3 region: CSARDPLRQGRNYGYTF. Written as DNA, the CDR3 is TGCAGTGCTAGAGATCCCCTAAGACAGGGGCGGAACTATGGCTACACCTTC. The gene calls are TRBV20-1 and TRBJ1-2, with TRBD1 matching 8 bases. Germline CDR1 DFQATT, CDR2 SNEGSKA (reference sequence). V was clipped by 0 bases and J by 2 bases; unmatched bases: 11. The CDR3 spans 17 residues.

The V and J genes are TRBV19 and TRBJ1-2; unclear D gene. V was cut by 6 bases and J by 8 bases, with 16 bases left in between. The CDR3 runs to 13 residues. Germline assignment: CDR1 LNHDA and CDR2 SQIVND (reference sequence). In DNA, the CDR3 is TGTGCCAGTAGCCCCCGGGAGAAGGGAGGCTACACCTTC. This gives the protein CASSPREKGGYTF.

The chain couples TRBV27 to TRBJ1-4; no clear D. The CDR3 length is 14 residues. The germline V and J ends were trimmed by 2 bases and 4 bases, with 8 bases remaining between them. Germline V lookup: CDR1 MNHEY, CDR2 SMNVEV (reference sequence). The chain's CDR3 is CASSLLGGNEKLFF. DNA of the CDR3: TGTGCCAGCAGTTTACTCGGAGGTAATGAAAAACTGTTTTTT. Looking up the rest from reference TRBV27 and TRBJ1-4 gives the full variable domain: EAQVTQNPRYLITVTGKKLTVTCSQNMNHEYMSWYRQDPGLGLRQIYYSMNVEVTDKGDVPEGYKVSRKEKRNFPLILESPSPNQTSLYFCASSLLGGNEKLFFGSGTQLSVL.

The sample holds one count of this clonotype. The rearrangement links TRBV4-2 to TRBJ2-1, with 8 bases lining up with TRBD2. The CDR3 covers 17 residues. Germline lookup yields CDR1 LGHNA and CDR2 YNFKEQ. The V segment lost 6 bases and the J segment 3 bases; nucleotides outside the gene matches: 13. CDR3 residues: CASSRGRGSGVYNEQFF. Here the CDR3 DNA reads TGTGCCAGCAGTCGGGGGAGGGGTAGCGGGGTCTACAATGAGCAGTTCTTC.

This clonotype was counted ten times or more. The chain's CDR3 is CASSTRQGLETQYF. Here the CDR3 DNA reads TGTGCCAGCAGCACGCGACAGGGTCTGGAGACCCAGTACTTC. The V gene is TRBV11-2, the J gene TRBJ2-5, with TRBD1 identical over 7 bases. The germline V gene encodes CDR1 SGHAT and CDR2 FQNNGV. V dropped 5 bases and J dropped 5; count of bases not matched to a gene: 8. This CDR3 has 14 residues.

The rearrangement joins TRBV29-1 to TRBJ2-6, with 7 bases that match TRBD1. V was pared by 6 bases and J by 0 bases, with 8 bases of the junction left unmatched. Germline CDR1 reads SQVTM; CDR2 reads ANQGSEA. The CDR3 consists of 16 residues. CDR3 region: CSVSEGGLSGANVLTF. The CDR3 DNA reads TGCAGCGTCTCGGAAGGGGGCCTCTCTGGGGCCAACGTCCTGACTTTC. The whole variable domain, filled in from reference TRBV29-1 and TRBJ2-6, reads SAVISQKPSRDICQRGTSLTIQCQVDSQVTMMFWYRQQPGQSLTLIATANQGSEATYESGFVIDKFPISRPNLTFSTLTVSNMSPEDSSIYLCSVSEGGLSGANVLTFGAGSRLTVL.

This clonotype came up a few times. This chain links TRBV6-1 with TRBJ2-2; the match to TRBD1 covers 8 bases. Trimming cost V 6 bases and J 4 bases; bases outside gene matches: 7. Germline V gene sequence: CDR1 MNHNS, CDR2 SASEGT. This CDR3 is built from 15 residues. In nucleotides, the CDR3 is TGTGCCAGCAGGGGATTAACAGGGGGCACCGGGGAGCTGTTTTTT. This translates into CASRGLTGGTGELFF.